This T cell receptor (beta chain) emerged from a study of cytomegalovirus exposure and HLA in healthy donors. Study conclusions and caveats: In a later analysis, HLA-associated TCR beta chains were more clonally expanded than equally common others.

This clone has only a few counts. Antigen: not known. PCR involved 60 Vbeta and 13 Jbeta primers. The repertoire was sequenced with immunoSEQ multiplex PCR; TCRdb's copy has only in-frame clones and lacks some. This sample yields 60,000 to 80,000 clones, of which 65% to 75% are seen a single time; roughly 5.7% belongs to the top ten. The CDR3 is made up of 16 amino acids. Trimming cost V 1 base and J 5 bases; bases outside gene matches: 11. CDR1 and CDR2 (germline): SQVTM, ANQGSEA. Sequenced sample: PBMCs. This clonotype was obtained from a woman aged 25-40 years in good health and CMV-seronegative. This sequence joins TRBV29-1 and TRBJ2-7; TRBD2 matches 10 bases. This chain's CDR3 is CSVEGGGLAGVHEQYF. CDR3 DNA sequence: TGCAGCGTTGAAGGAGGAGGGCTAGCGGGAGTCCACGAGCAGTACTTC.